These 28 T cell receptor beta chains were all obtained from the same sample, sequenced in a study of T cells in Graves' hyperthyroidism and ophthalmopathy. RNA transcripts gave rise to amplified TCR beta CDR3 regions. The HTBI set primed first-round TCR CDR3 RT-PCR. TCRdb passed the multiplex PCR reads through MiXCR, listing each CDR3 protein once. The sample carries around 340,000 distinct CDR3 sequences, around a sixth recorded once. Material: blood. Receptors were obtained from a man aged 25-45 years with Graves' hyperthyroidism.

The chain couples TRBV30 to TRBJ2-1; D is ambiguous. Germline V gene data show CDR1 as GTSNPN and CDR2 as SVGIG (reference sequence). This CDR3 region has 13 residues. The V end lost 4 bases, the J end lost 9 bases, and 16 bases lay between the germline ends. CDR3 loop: CAWTFGSAPEQFF. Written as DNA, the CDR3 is TGTGCCTGGACTTTTGGGTCCGCACCTGAGCAGTTCTTC.

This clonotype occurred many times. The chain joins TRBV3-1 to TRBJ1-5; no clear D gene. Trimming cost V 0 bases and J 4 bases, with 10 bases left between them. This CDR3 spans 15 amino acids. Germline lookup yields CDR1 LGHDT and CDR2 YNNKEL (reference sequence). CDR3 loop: CASSQDGNLNQPQHF. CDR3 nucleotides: TGTGCCAGCAGCCAAGACGGAAACCTAAATCAGCCCCAGCATTTT. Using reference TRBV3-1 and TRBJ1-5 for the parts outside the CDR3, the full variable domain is DTAVSQTPKYLVTQMGNDKSIKCEQNLGHDTMYWYKQDSKKFLKIMFSYNNKELIINETVPNRFSPKSPDKAHLNLHINSLELGDSAVYFCASSQDGNLNQPQHFGDGTRLSIL.

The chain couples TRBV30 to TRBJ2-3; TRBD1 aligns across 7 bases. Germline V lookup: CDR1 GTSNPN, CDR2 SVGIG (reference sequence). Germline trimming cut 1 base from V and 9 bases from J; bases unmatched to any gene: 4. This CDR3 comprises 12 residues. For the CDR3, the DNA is TGTGCCTGGAGTGACAGGGGCATAACGCAGTATTTT. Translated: CAWSDRGITQYF.

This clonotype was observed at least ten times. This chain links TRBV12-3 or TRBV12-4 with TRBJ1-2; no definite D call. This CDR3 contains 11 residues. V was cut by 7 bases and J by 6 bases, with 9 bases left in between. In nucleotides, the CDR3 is TGTGCCAGCACGCTGGCTAATGGCTACACCTTC. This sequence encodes CASTLANGYTF.

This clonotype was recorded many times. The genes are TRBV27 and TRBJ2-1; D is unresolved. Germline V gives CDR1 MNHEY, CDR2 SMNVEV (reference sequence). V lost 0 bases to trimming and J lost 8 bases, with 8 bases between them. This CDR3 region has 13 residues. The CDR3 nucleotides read TGTGCCAGCAGTTTATCCATCCCCTATGAGCAGTTCTTC. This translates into CASSLSIPYEQFF.

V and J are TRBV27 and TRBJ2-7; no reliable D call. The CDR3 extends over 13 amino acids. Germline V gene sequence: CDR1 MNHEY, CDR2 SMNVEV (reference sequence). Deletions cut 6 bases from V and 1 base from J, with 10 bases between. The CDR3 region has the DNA TGTGCCAGCAGCTACCGGGTTTCCTACGAGCAGTACTTC. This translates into CASSYRVSYEQYF.

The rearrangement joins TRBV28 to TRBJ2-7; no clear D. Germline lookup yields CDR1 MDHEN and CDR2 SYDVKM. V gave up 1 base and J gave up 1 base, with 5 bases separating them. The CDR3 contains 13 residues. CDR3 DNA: TGTGCCAGCAGTTTATTATCGTCCTACGAGCAGTACTTC. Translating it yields CASSLLSSYEQYF. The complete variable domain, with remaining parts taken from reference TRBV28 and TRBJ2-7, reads DVKVTQSSRYLVKRTGEKVFLECVQDMDHENMFWYRQDPGLGLRLIYFSYDVKMKEKGDIPEGYSVSREKKERFSLILESASTNQTSMYLCASSLLSSYEQYFGPGTRLTVT.

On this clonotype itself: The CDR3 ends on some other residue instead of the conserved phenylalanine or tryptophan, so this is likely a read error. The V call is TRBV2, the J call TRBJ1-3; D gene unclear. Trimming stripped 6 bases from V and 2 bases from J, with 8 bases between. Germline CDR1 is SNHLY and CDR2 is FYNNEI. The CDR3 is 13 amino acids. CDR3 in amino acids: CASSPNTGNTIYL. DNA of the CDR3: TGTGCCAGCAGCCCCAATACTGGAAACACCATATATCTT.

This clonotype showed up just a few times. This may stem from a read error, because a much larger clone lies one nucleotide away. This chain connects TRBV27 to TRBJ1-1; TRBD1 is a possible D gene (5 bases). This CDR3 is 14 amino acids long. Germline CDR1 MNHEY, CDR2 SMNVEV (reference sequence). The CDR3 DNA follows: TGTGCCGGCAGTACGGACAAGATGAACACTGAAGCTTTCTTT. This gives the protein CAGSTDKMNTEAFF.

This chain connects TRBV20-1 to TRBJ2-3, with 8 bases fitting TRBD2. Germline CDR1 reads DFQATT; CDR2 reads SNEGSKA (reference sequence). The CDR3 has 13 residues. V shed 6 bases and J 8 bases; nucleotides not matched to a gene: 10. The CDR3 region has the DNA TGCAGTGCCCCGCCGGCAGGACTAGCTACGCAGTATTTT. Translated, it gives CSAPPAGLATQYF.

CDR3 in amino acids: CASSATSVLYNEQFF. The CDR3 nucleotides are TGCGCCAGCAGCGCTACTAGCGTACTCTACAATGAGCAGTTCTTC. The chain couples TRBV5-1 to TRBJ2-1; 7 nucleotides match TRBD2. Germline CDR1 SGHRS, CDR2 YFSETQ. This CDR3 is built from 15 residues. The junction had 7 bases not matched to a gene; V was cut back by 4 bases and J by 3 bases.

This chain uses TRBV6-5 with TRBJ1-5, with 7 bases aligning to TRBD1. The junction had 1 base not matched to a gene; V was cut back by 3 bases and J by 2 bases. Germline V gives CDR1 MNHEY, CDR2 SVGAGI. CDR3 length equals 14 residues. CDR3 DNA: TGTGCCAGCAGTTATGGGACAGGCAATCAGCCCCAGCATTTT. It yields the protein CASSYGTGNQPQHF.

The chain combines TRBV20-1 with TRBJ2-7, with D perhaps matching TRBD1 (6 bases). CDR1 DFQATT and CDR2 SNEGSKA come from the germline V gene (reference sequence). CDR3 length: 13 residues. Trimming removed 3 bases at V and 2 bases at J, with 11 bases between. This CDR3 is CSASRWDTYEQYF. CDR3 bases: TGCAGTGCTAGTAGATGGGACACCTACGAGCAGTACTTC.

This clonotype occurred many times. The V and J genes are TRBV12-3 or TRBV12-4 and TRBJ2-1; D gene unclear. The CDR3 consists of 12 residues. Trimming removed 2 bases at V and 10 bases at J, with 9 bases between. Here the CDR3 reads CASSLRIWEQFF. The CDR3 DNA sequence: TGTGCCAGCAGTTTACGGATTTGGGAGCAGTTCTTC.

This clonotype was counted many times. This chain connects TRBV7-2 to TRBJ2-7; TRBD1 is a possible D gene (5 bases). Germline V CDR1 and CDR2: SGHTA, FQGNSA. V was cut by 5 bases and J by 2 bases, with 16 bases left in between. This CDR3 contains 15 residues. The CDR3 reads CASSLVATTAYEQYF. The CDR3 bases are TGTGCCAGCAGCCTAGTTGCGACGACAGCCTACGAGCAGTACTTC.

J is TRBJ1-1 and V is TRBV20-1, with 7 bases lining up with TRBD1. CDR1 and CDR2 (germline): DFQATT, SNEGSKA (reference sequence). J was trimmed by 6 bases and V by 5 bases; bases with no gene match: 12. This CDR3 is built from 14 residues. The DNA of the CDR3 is TGCAGTGCTCGGGAGGGGGCAGAGGGCCCTGAAGCTTTCTTT. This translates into CSAREGAEGPEAFF.

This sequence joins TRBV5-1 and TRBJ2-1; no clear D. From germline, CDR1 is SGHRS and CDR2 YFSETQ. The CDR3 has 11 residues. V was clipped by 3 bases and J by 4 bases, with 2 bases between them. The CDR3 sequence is CASSWYNEQFF. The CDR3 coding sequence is TGCGCCAGCAGCTGGTACAATGAGCAGTTCTTC.

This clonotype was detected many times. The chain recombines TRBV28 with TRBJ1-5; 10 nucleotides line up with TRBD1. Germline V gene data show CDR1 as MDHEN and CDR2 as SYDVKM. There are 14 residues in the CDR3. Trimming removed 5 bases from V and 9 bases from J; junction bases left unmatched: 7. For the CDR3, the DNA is TGTGCCAGCAGTATGGGACAGGGGTTGGGGCCCCAGCATTTT. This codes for CASSMGQGLGPQHF.

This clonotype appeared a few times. CDR3 sequence: CASSPASAPGELFF. The CDR3 DNA is TGTGCCAGCAGCCCTGCTTCGGCCCCCGGGGAGCTGTTTTTT. The chain joins TRBV3-1 to TRBJ2-2; D remains unclear. Germline CDR1 is LGHDT and CDR2 is YNNKEL (reference sequence). V lost 4 bases and J lost 6, with 12 bases in between. This CDR3 contains 14 residues.

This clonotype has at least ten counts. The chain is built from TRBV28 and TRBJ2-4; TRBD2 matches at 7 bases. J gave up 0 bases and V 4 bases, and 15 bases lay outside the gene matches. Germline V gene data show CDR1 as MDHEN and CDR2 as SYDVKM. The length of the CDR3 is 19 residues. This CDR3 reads CASSSNPPGGSLAKNIQYF. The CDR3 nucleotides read TGTGCCAGCAGTTCCAACCCCCCGGGAGGAAGTCTAGCCAAAAACATTCAGTACTTC.

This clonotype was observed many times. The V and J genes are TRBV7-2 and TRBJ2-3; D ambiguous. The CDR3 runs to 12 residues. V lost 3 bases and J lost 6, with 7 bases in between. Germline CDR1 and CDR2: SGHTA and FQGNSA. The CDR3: CASSFVGDTQYF. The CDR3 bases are TGTGCCAGCAGCTTTGTGGGGGATACGCAGTATTTT.

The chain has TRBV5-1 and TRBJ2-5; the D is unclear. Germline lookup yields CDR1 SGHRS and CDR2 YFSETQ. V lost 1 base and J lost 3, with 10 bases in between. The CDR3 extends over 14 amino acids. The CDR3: CASSLSRAEETQYF. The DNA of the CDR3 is TGCGCCAGCAGCTTGTCAAGGGCTGAAGAGACCCAGTACTTC.

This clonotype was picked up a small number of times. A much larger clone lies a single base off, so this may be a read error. Here the CDR3 reads CSARSAGTYEQFF. The DNA of the CDR3 is TGCAGTGCTAGAAGTGCTGGGACCTACGAGCAGTTCTTC. The chain has TRBV20-1 and TRBJ2-1; tentatively, D is TRBD1 or TRBD2 (5 bases each). The CDR3 totals 13 residues. V was pared by 2 bases and J by 10 bases, with 15 bases between. In germline, CDR1 is DFQATT, CDR2 SNEGSKA (reference sequence).

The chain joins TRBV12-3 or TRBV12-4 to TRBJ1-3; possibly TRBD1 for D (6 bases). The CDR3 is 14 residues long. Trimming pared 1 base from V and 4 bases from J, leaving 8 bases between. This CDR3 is CASSLGTDGNTIYF. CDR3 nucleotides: TGTGCCAGCAGTTTAGGGACAGACGGAAACACCATATATTTT.

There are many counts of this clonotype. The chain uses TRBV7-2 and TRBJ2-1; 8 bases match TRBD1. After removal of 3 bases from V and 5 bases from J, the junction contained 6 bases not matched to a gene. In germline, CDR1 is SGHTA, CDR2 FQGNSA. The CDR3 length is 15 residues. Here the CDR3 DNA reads TGTGCCAGCAGCTTGGCGGGACAGGAAAACAATGAGCAGTTCTTC. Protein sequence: CASSLAGQENNEQFF.

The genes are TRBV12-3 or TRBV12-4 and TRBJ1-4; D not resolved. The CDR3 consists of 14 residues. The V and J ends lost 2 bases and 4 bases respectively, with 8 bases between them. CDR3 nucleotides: TGTGCCAGCAGTTTACGGCAAATTAATGAAAAACTGTTTTTT. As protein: CASSLRQINEKLFF.

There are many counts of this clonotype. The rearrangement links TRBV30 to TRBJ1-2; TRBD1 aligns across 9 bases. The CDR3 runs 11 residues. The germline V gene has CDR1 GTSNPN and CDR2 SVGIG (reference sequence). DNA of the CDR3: TGTGCACAGGGGGCATACAATGGCTACACCTTC. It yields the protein CAQGAYNGYTF.

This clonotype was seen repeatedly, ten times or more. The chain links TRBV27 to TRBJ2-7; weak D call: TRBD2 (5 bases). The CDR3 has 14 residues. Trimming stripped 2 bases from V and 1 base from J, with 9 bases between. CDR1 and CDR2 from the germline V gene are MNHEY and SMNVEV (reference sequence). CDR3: CASSLEGNSYEQYF. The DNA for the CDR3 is TGTGCCAGCAGTTTAGAGGGAAATTCCTACGAGCAGTACTTC.